The 6 T cell receptor beta chains presented below share a single source sample, sequenced in a study of CD8 T cells in Susac syndrome (dated by TCRdb to between 2018 and 2021). The method was the immunoSEQ multiplex PCR assay. RNA was extracted using the RNeasy kit, and about 0.45 to 1 microgram was reverse transcribed with random hexamers. TCRdb reprocessing: public reads trimmed at Q25 with fastp, clones called with MiXCR, in-frame beta chains kept. Each CDR3 protein appears once, grouped with its most common genes and DNA. Across this sample there are some 300,000 distinct CDR3 sequences, with over 75% seen only once. Clones ranked in the top ten supply roughly 0.21% of the sample. The sample comprised CD8+ T cells from PBMCs. The receptors shown here come from a human donor with multiple sclerosis.

V gene TRBV4-3 combines with J gene TRBJ1-1; TRBD1 aligns across 7 bases. The CDR3 sequence is 14 residues long. The junction had 12 bases not matched to a gene; V was cut back by 4 bases and J by 10 bases. CDR1 and CDR2 from the germline V gene are LGHNA and YSLEER. CDR3: CASSRRLRGIGAFF. The CDR3 DNA reads TGCGCCAGCAGCCGAAGGCTCAGGGGGATCGGAGCTTTCTTT.

The chain combines TRBV7-3 with TRBJ2-2; TRBD2 is a possible D gene (5 bases). The length of the CDR3 is 15 residues. V lost 3 bases, J lost 4 bases, and 12 bases lay in between. The germline gives CDR1 SGHTA, CDR2 FQGTGA. The CDR3: CASSLELGVTGELFF. Here the CDR3 DNA reads TGTGCCAGCAGCTTGGAACTCGGGGTCACCGGGGAGCTGTTTTTT.

The chain is built from TRBV12-3 or TRBV12-4 and TRBJ1-1, with D uncertain. The V end lost 2 bases, the J end lost 0 bases, and 7 bases lay between the germline ends. CDR3 length equals 14 residues. The CDR3 is CASSLWSLNTEAFF. For the CDR3, the DNA is TGTGCCAGCAGTTTATGGTCCCTGAACACTGAAGCTTTCTTT.

The chain has TRBV24-1 and TRBJ1-5; D is ambiguous. Germline V gene data show CDR1 as KGHDR and CDR2 as SFDVKD. V was trimmed by 4 bases and J by 3 bases, leaving 9 bases between them. This CDR3 region has 14 residues. CDR3 nucleotides: TGTGCCACCAGTGAGAGTGGGTCCAATCAGCCCCAGCATTTT. This encodes CATSESGSNQPQHF.

The genes are TRBV28 and TRBJ2-1; D is perhaps TRBD2 (6 bases). Germline V lookup: CDR1 MDHEN, CDR2 SYDVKM. V shed 2 bases and J shed 0 bases, with 11 bases lying between them. The CDR3 sequence is 16 residues long. DNA of the CDR3: TGTGCCAGCAGTTTACGGAGGGGCCGCTCCTACAATGAGCAGTTCTTC. Translation gives CASSLRRGRSYNEQFF.

The chain is built from TRBV7-8 and TRBJ2-3, with D hard to call. Germline CDR1 reads SGHVS; CDR2 reads FQNEAQ. Trimming took off 6 bases at V and 9 bases at J, with 16 bases between the two ends. CDR3 length: 13 residues. The CDR3 region has the DNA TGTGCCAGCAGATATGGGTCCGAGCCCACGCAGTATTTT. Protein sequence: CASRYGSEPTQYF.